The following is a T cell receptor (beta chain) sequence with its context. Its specificity is unknown. The CDR3 contains 13 residues. V gave up 1 base and J gave up 5 bases; unmatched junction bases: 2. Germline assignment: CDR1 LNHNV and CDR2 YYDKDF (reference sequence). The data were taken from a study of cytomegalovirus exposure and HLA in healthy donors. Whole-study context: Membership in the Caucasian-associated ancestry cluster was found for 75% to 85% of approximately 430 genotyped donors.

Study-wide results and caveats: In a later analysis, parvovirus B19, influenza, CMV and Epstein-Barr virus appeared linked to several top co-occurrence clusters.

PCR used 60 Vbeta primers and 13 Jbeta primers. Assay used: immunoSEQ multiplex PCR; TCRdb lists only in-frame clones, some missing. This table holds more than 150,000 clones, around 76% found once. Sequenced input: PBMCs. The rearrangement uses TRBV15 and TRBJ2-7; 7 positions match TRBD2. The clonotype comes from a man aged 35 to 55 in good health and CMV-seronegative. CDR3 region: CATSRGGGDEQYF. CDR3 DNA sequence: TGTGCCACCAGCAGAGGTGGGGGGGACGAGCAGTACTTC.